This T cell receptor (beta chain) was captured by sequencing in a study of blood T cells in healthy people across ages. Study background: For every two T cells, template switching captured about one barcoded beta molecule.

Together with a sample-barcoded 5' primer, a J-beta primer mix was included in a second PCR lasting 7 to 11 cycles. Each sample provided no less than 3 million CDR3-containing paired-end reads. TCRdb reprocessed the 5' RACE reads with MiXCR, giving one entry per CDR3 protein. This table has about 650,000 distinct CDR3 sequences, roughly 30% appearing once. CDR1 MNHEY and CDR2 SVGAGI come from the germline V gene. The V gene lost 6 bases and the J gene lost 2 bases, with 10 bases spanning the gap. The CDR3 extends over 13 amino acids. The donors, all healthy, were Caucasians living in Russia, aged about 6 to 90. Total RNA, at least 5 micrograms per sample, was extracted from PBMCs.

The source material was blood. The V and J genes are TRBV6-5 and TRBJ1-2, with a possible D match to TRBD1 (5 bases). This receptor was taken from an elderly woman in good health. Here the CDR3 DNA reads TGTGCCAGCAGGGGGGGGAGGAACTATGGCTACACCTTC. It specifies CASRGGRNYGYTF.